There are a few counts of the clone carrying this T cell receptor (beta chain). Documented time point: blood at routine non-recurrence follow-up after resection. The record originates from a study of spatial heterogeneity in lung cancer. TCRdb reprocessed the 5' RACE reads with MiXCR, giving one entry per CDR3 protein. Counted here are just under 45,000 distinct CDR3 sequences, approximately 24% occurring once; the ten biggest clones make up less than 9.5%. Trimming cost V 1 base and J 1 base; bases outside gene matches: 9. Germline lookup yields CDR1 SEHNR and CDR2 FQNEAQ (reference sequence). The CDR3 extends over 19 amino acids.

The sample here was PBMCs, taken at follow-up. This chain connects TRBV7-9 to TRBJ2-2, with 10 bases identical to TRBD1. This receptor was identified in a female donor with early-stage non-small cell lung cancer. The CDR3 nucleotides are TGTGCCAGCAGCTTAGAGCCGGGACAGGGGTTATTGAACACCGGGGAGCTGTTTTTT. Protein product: CASSLEPGQGLLNTGELFF.